These 10 T cell receptor beta chains were all obtained from the same sample, sequenced in a study of cytomegalovirus exposure and HLA in healthy donors. Both 60 Vbeta primers and 13 Jbeta primers went into the PCR. Only in-frame clones appear in the TCRdb table, and some are missing; sequencing was by immunoSEQ multiplex PCR. The repertoire has more than 85,000 clones, about 80% of them found once; the top ten carry around 7.7%. Sequencing input: PBMCs. The receptor set was obtained from a woman between 45 and 60 years old in good health and CMV-seropositive.

The rearrangement uses TRBV10-3 and TRBJ1-5; perhaps TRBD1 as D (6 bases). The CDR3 runs 16 residues. V was cut by 0 bases and J by 7 bases, with 16 bases left in between. CDR1 and CDR2 from the germline V gene are ENHRY and SYGVKD. CDR3 bases: TGTGCCATCAGTGAGTCTCGTACAGGGTTGGGACAGCCCCAGCATTTT. Translated, it gives CAISESRTGLGQPQHF.

The chain uses TRBV5-6 and TRBJ1-5, with D unclear. V was pared by 1 base and J by 4 bases, with 9 bases between. This CDR3 comprises 14 residues. The germline V gene has CDR1 SGHDT and CDR2 YYEEEE. CDR3 in DNA: TGTGCCAGCAGCTTGTGGGAGGCGAATCAGCCCCAGCATTTT. The encoded protein is CASSLWEANQPQHF. The full variable domain, with the rest looked up from reference TRBV5-6 and TRBJ1-5, is DAGVTQSPTHLIKTRGQQVTLRCSPKSGHDTVSWYQQALGQGPQFIFQYYEEEERQRGNFPDRFSGHQFPNYSSELNVNALLLGDSALYLCASSLWEANQPQHFGDGTRLSIL.

The chain couples TRBV21-1 to TRBJ1-1; TRBD1, as called in the table, went unchecked against the DNA. TRBV21-1 is noted as a pseudogene. The CDR3 is 15 amino acids. The CDR3 DNA follows: TGTGCCGGGGCTTCGACAGGTTCCATGAACACTGAAGCTTTCTTT. Translation: CAGASTGSMNTEAFF.

CDR3 DNA: TGTGCCAGCAGCTTAAGTGACGGGAGGGCGCGACCCTACACAGATACGCAGTATTTT. Its protein is CASSLSDGRARPYTDTQYF. The chain carries TRBV7-7 and TRBJ2-3; 8 nucleotides align to TRBD2. The CDR3 has 19 residues. In germline, CDR1 is SSHAT, CDR2 FNYEAQ (reference sequence). Trimming removed 2 bases from V and 2 bases from J; junction bases left unmatched: 15.

About this clone itself: The germline gene is not matched at one end of the junction; a read error may be the cause. The chain has TRBV7-9 and TRBJ2-2; 9 nucleotides agree with TRBD2. Germline V gene data show CDR1 as SEHNR and CDR2 as FQNEAQ (reference sequence). CDR3 length equals 15 residues. As DNA, the CDR3 is TGTTCCAGCAGCCAGACTAGCGGTGACACCGGGGAGCTGTTTTTT. This gives the protein CSSSQTSGDTGELFF. Filled out from reference TRBV7-9 and TRBJ2-2, the complete variable domain reads DTGVSQNPRHKITKRGQNVTFRCDPISEHNRLYWYRQTLGQGPEFLTYFQNEAQLEKSRLLSDRFSAERPKGSFSTLEIQRTEQGDSAMYLCSSSQTSGDTGELFFGEGSRLTVL.

The chain is built from TRBV6-5 and TRBJ1-4; 10 nucleotides line up with TRBD1. The J segment lost 8 bases and the V segment lost 5 bases, leaving 5 bases of the junction unmatched. The CDR3 runs 14 residues. Per the germline V gene, CDR1 is MNHEY and CDR2 is SVGAGI. The DNA for the CDR3 is TGTGCCAGCAGTCCCGGGACAGGGGAGGAAAAACTGTTTTTT. Amino acids: CASSPGTGEEKLFF.

Note on this clone: One end of the junction varies from germline; a read error may be responsible. The chain joins TRBV29-1 to TRBJ2-6; D is possibly TRBD1 (5 bases). Germline V gives CDR1 SQVTM, CDR2 ANQGSEA. This CDR3 contains 17 residues. DNA for the CDR3: TGCAGCGTTGAAGATTCTAAGGCTACCCCTGGGGCCAACGGCCTGACTTTC. The encoded protein is CSVEDSKATPGANGLTF.

The chain's CDR3 is CASRRLAGFFETQYF. CDR3 coding DNA: TGTGCCAGCAGGCGATTAGCGGGATTCTTCGAGACCCAGTACTTC. J is TRBJ2-5 and V is TRBV7-2; TRBD2 aligns across 8 bases. This CDR3 region has 15 residues. The V segment lost 6 bases and the J segment 5 bases; nucleotides outside the gene matches: 11. Per the germline V gene, CDR1 is SGHTA and CDR2 is FQGNSA.

This sequence joins TRBV6-5 and TRBJ1-1; D not certain. V lost 4 bases to trimming and J lost 5 bases, with 8 bases between them. This CDR3 region has 12 residues. The germline CDR1 and CDR2 sequences are MNHEY and SVGAGI. Here the CDR3 DNA reads TGTGCCAGCAGTTCAGCGGGGACTGAAGCTTTCTTT. It codes for CASSSAGTEAFF.

This sequence joins TRBV7-9 and TRBJ2-6; TRBD2 might be the D (6 bases). Germline V gene sequence: CDR1 SEHNR, CDR2 FQNEAQ (reference sequence). Trimming stripped 5 bases from V and 2 bases from J, with 10 bases between. The CDR3 is made up of 15 amino acids. In DNA, the CDR3 is TGTGCCAGCAGCATCTCGGGGGCTGGGGCCAACGTCCTGACTTTC. Its protein product is CASSISGAGANVLTF.